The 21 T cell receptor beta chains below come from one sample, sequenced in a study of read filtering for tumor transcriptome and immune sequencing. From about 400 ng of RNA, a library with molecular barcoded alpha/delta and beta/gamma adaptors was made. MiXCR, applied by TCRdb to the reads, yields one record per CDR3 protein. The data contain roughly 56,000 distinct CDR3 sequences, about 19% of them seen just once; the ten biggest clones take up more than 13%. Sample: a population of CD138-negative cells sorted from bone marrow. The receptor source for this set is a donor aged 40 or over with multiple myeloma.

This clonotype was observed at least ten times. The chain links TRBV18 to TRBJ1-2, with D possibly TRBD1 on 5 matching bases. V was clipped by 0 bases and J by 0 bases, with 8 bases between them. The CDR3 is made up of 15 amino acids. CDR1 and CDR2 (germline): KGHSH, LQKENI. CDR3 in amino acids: CASSPPGQPNYGYTF. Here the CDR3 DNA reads TGTGCCAGCTCACCACCGGGGCAGCCTAACTATGGCTACACCTTC.

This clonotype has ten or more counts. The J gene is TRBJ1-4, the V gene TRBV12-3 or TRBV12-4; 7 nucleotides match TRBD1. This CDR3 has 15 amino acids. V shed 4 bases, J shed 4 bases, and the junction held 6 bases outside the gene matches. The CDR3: CASSSGGTVNEKLFF. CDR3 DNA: TGTGCCAGCAGTTCCGGAGGGACAGTTAATGAAAAACTGTTTTTT.

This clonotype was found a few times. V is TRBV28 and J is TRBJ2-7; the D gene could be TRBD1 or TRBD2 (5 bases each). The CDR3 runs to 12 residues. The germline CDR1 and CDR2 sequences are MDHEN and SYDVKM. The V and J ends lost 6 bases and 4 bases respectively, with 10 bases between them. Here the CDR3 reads CASRLGPYEQYF. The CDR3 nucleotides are TGTGCCAGCAGATTGGGACCTTACGAGCAGTACTTC.

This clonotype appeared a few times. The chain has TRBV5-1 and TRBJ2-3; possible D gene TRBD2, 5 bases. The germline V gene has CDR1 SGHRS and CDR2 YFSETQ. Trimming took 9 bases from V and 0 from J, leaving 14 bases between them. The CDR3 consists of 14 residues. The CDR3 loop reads CATTEGASTDTQYF. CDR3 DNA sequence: TGCGCCACGACCGAGGGCGCCAGCACAGATACGCAGTATTTT.

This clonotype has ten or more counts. CDR3 sequence (DNA): TGCAGTGCTGGAATCAATACTGGGGCCAACGTCCTGACTTTC. This gives the protein CSAGINTGANVLTF. This sequence joins TRBV20-1 and TRBJ2-6; D remains ambiguous. The V gene's germline CDR1 is DFQATT and CDR2 SNEGSKA (reference sequence). The ends were cut back, 5 bases at V and 2 bases at J, with 10 bases in the middle. The CDR3 is 14 residues long.

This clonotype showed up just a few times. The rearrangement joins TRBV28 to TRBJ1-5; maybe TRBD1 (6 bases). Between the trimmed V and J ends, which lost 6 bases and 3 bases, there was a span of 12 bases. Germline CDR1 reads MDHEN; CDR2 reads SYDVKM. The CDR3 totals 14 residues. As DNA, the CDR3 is TGTGCCAGCAGATCGGACAGAATCAATCAGCCCCAGCATTTT. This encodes CASRSDRINQPQHF.

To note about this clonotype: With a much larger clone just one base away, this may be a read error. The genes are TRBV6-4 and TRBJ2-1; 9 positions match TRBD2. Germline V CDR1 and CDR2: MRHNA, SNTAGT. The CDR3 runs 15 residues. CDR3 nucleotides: TGTGCCAGCAGTTCAATAGCGGGAGAGATTAATGGGCAGTTCTTC. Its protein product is CASSSIAGEINGQFF.

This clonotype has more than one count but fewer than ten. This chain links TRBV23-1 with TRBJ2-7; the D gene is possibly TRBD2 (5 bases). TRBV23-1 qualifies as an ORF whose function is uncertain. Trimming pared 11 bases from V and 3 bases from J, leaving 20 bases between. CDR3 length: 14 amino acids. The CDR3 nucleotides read TGCGCCGGCCTTAAGGAGGAGAATATCTACGAGCAGTACTTC. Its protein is CAGLKEENIYEQYF.

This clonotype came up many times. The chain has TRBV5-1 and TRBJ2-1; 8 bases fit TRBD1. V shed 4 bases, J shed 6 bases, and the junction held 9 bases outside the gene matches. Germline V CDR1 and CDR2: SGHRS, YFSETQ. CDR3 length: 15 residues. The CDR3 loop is CASSLQGAPSNEQFF. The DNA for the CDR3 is TGCGCCAGCAGCCTCCAGGGGGCGCCTTCCAATGAGCAGTTCTTC.

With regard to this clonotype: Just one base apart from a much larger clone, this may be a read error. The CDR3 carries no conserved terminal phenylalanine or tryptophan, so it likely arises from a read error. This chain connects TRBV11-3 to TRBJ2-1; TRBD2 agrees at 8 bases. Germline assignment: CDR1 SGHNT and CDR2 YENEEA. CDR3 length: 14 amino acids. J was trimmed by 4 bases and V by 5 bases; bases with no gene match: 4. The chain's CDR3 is CASSSTSGYNEQFS. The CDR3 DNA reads TGTGCCAGCAGCAGTACTAGCGGATACAATGAGCAGTTCTCC.

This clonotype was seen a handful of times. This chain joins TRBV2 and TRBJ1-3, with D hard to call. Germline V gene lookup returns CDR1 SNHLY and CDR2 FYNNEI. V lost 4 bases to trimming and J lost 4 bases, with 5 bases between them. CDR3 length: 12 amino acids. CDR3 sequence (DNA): TGTGCCAGCAGTGTGTCCGGAAACACCATATATTTT. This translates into CASSVSGNTIYF.

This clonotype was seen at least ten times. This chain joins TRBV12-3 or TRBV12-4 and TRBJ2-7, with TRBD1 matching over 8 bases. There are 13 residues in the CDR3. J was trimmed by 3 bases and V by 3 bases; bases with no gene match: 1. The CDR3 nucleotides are TGTGCCAGCAGTTTGGACAGGGTCTACGAGCAGTACTTC. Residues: CASSLDRVYEQYF.

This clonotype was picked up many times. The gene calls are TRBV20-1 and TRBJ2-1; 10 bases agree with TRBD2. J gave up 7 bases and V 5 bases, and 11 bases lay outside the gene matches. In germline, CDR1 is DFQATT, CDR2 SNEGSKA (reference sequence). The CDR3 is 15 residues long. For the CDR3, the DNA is TGCAGTGCTTCTAAGAGCGGGGGGGCAGGTAATGAGCAGTTCTTC. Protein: CSASKSGGAGNEQFF.

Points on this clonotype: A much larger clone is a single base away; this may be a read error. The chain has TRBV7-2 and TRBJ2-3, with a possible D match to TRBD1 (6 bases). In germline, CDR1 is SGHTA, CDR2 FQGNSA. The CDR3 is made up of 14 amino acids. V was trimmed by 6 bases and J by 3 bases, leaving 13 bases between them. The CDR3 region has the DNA TGTGCCAGCAGTGGGATCAGGGGAACAGATACGCAGTATTTT. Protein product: CASSGIRGTDTQYF. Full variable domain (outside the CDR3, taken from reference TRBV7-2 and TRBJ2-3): GAGVSQSPSNKVTEKGKDVELRCDPISGHTALYWYRQSLGQGLEFLIYFQGNSAPDKSGLPSDRFSAERTGGSVSTLTIQRTQQEDSAVYLCASSGIRGTDTQYFGPGTRLTVL.

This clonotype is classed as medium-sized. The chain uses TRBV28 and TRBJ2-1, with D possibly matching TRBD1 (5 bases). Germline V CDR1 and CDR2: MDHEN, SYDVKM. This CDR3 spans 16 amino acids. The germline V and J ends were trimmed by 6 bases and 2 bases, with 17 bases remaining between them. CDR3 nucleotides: TGTGCCAGCAGCTCCGAAGGGGCAGCCACCTACAATGAGCAGTTCTTC. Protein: CASSSEGAATYNEQFF.

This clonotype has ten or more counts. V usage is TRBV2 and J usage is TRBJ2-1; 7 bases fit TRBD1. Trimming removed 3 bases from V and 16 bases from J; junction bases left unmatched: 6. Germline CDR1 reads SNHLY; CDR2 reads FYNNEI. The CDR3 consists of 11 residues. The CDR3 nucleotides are TGTGCCAGCAGTGACCTTGGGACAGTCTTCTTC. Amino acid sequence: CASSDLGTVFF.

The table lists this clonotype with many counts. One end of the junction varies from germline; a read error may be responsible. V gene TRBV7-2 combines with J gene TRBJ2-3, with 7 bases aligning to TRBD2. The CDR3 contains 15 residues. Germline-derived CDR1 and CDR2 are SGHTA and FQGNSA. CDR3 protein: CASTLAGLSTDTQYF. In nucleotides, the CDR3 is TGTGCCAGCACCTTAGCGGGTCTAAGCACAGATACGCAGTATTTT.

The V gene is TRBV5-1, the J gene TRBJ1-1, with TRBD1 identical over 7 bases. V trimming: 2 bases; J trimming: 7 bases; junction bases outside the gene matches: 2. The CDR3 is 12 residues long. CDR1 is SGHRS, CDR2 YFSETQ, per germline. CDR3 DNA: TGCGCCAGCAGCTTCGACAGGGATGAAGCTTTCTTT. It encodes CASSFDRDEAFF.

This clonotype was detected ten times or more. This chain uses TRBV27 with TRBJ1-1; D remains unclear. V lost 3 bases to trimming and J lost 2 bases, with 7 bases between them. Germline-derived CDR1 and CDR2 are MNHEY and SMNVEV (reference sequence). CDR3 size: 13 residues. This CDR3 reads CASSFQPNTEAFF. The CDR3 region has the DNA TGTGCCAGCAGTTTTCAGCCTAACACTGAAGCTTTCTTT.

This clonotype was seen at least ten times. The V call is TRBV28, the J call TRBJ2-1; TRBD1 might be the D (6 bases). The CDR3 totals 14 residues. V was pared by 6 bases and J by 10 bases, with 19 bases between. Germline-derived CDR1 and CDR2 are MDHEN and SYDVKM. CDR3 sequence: CASSIPLGGEEQFF. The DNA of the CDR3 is TGTGCCAGCAGCATTCCTCTTGGGGGCGAGGAGCAGTTCTTC.

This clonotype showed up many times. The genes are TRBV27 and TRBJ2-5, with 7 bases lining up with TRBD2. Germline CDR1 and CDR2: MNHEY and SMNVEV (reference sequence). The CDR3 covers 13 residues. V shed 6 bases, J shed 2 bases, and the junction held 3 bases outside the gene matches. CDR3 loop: CASSGGGQETQYF. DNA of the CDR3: TGTGCCAGCAGCGGGGGAGGGCAAGAGACCCAGTACTTC.